The 28 T cell receptor beta chains below all came from one sample that was sequenced in a study of blood T cell repertoires in COVID-19. Sequencing used immunoSEQ multiplex PCR; TCRdb keeps in-frame clones, though not all of them. This sample has 50,000 to 65,000 clones, with roughly 86% found just once. Specimen: peripheral blood. These TCRs come from a man aged 50 to 60 with active COVID-19.

The chain employs TRBV3-1 (or the pseudogene TRBV3-2) and TRBJ1-1; weak D call: TRBD1 (6 bases). Germline CDR1 LGHDT, CDR2 YNNKEL (reference sequence). There are 13 residues in the CDR3. Deletions cut 6 bases from V and 1 base from J, with 9 bases between. The CDR3 loop is CASRSTGNTEAFF. The CDR3, as DNA: TGTGCCAGCAGATCGACAGGGAACACTGAAGCTTTCTTT.

V and J are TRBV7-3 and TRBJ2-5, with a possible D match to TRBD2 (6 bases). Germline CDR1 reads SGHTA; CDR2 reads FQGTGA. The V gene lost 3 bases and the J gene lost 1 base, with 9 bases spanning the gap. The length of the CDR3 is 14 residues. The DNA for the CDR3 is TGTGCCAGCAGCTTGAGCGGGTCCCAAGAGACCCAGTACTTC. As protein: CASSLSGSQETQYF.

This CDR3 reads CASSREPGQLSRGGSGANVLTF. In DNA form, the CDR3 reads TGCGCCAGCAGCCGCGAACCGGGACAGTTAAGTCGAGGGGGTTCTGGGGCCAACGTCCTGACTTTC. The rearrangement links TRBV4-1 to TRBJ2-6; TRBD1 matches at 7 bases. V trimming: 4 bases; J trimming: 1 base; junction bases outside the gene matches: 22. The germline V gene encodes CDR1 MGHRA and CDR2 YSYEKL. This CDR3 has 22 amino acids.

This clone showed up just once. V is TRBV15 and J is TRBJ2-1; 7 nucleotides line up with TRBD2. J gave up 4 bases and V 2 bases, and 8 bases lay outside the gene matches. This CDR3 has 16 residues. Germline V gene sequence: CDR1 LNHNV, CDR2 YYDKDF (reference sequence). In nucleotides, the CDR3 is TGTGCCACCAGCAGACCTCGGCGGGGGACTTACAATGAGCAGTTCTTC. Translating gives CATSRPRRGTYNEQFF. Full variable domain (rest looked up from reference TRBV15 and TRBJ2-1): DAMVIQNPRYQVTQFGKPVTLSCSQTLNHNVMYWYQQKSSQAPKLLFHYYDKDFNNEADTPDNFQSRRPNTSFCFLDIRSPGLGDTAMYLCATSRPRRGTYNEQFFGPGTRLTVL.

The rearrangement joins TRBV9 to TRBJ2-3; a possible D gene is TRBD2 (5 bases). From germline, CDR1 is SGDLS and CDR2 YYNGEE. The V and J ends lost 5 bases and 2 bases respectively, with 12 bases between them. The CDR3 totals 14 residues. CDR3 nucleotide sequence: TGTGCCAGCAGTTACACCGACTACACAGATACGCAGTATTTT. Translating it yields CASSYTDYTDTQYF. The whole variable domain, remainder taken from reference TRBV9 and TRBJ2-3, is DSGVTQTPKHLITATGQRVTLRCSPRSGDLSVYWYQQSLDQGLQFLIQYYNGEERAKGNILERFSAQQFPDLHSELNLSSLELGDSALYFCASSYTDYTDTQYFGPGTRLTVL.

V and J are TRBV2 and TRBJ2-1, with a possible D match to TRBD1 (6 bases). This CDR3 spans 13 amino acids. V lost 2 bases to trimming and J lost 9 bases, with 11 bases between them. CDR1 is SNHLY and CDR2 is FYNNEI in the germline V gene. The CDR3 DNA follows: TGTGCCAGCAGTGAATTACAGGGCGGTGAGCAGTTCTTC. Translated, it gives CASSELQGGEQFF.

This rearrangement joins TRBV11-2 to TRBJ2-7, with TRBD2 identical over 9 bases. The length of the CDR3 is 14 residues. J gave up 2 bases and V 3 bases, and 2 bases lay outside the gene matches. Germline CDR1 SGHAT, CDR2 FQNNGV. This CDR3 reads CASSFRGGAYEQYF. CDR3 DNA sequence: TGTGCCAGCAGCTTTCGCGGGGGGGCCTACGAGCAGTACTTC.

The chain links TRBV18 to TRBJ2-5; TRBD2 matches at 11 bases. V shed 7 bases, J shed 4 bases, and the junction held 5 bases outside the gene matches. Germline V gene data show CDR1 as KGHSH and CDR2 as LQKENI. This CDR3 has 14 residues. Here the CDR3 DNA reads TGTGCCAGCTTCCCGACTAGCGGGGTAGAGACCCAGTACTTC. This sequence encodes CASFPTSGVETQYF.

The chain has TRBV5-1 and TRBJ2-1; weak D call: TRBD2 (6 bases). V lost 0 bases to trimming and J lost 3 bases, with 16 bases between them. The germline V gene encodes CDR1 SGHRS and CDR2 YFSETQ. The CDR3 has 17 amino acids. CDR3 region: CASSLVRGPSLYNEQFF. CDR3 in DNA: TGCGCCAGCAGCTTGGTGCGGGGTCCCTCCCTCTACAATGAGCAGTTCTTC.

The genes are TRBV6-5 and TRBJ2-7; possible D gene TRBD1, 5 bases. Germline values: CDR1 MNHEY, CDR2 SVGAGI. The CDR3 length is 14 residues. V lost 4 bases and J 0 bases, leaving 10 bases between the germline ends. CDR3 in DNA: TGTGCCAGCAGTTTTACCGACAGCTCCTACGAGCAGTACTTC. It specifies CASSFTDSSYEQYF.

A single count supports this clone. The J gene is TRBJ2-5, the V gene TRBV10-3, with TRBD2 matching 7 bases. J lost 1 base, V lost 6 bases, and 5 bases had no gene match. Per the germline V gene, CDR1 is ENHRY and CDR2 is SYGVKD. The CDR3 length is 14 residues. The CDR3 sequence is CAISPGTIQETQYF. The CDR3 bases are TGTGCCATCAGCCCCGGGACTATCCAAGAGACCCAGTACTTC.

The CDR3 sequence is CASSFSDVNTEAFF. The CDR3 DNA is TGTGCCAGCAGCTTCAGCGATGTGAACACTGAAGCTTTCTTT. This chain uses TRBV7-2 with TRBJ1-1; D uncertain. The V and J ends lost 3 bases and 0 bases respectively, with 8 bases between them. From germline, CDR1 is SGHTA and CDR2 FQGNSA. The CDR3 extends over 14 amino acids.

The chain carries TRBV15 and TRBJ2-7; D is ambiguous. This CDR3 comprises 12 residues. CDR1 and CDR2 (germline): LNHNV, YYDKDF (reference sequence). V was clipped by 0 bases and J by 9 bases, with 9 bases between them. The CDR3 DNA reads as TGTGCCACCAGCAGAGACAACACACGGCAGTACTTC. It specifies CATSRDNTRQYF.

This clone was seen a handful of times. The gene calls are TRBV7-9 and TRBJ2-7, with TRBD1 matching over 9 bases. Trimming cost V 5 bases and J 6 bases; bases outside gene matches: 5. Germline values: CDR1 SEHNR, CDR2 FQNEAQ (reference sequence). There are 13 residues in the CDR3. CDR3 sequence: CASSRQGVSEQYF. The DNA for the CDR3 is TGTGCCAGCAGCCGACAGGGGGTGAGCGAGCAGTACTTC.

The chain is built from TRBV6-2 or TRBV6-3 and TRBJ2-2; D remains unclear. The CDR3 sequence is 13 residues long. CDR1 and CDR2 from the germline V gene are MNHEY and SVGEGT. Trimming pared 4 bases from V and 7 bases from J, leaving 10 bases between. The CDR3 bases are TGTGCCAGCAGTTCCCCTGCGGTCGGGGAGCTGTTTTTT. Its translation: CASSSPAVGELFF.

The chain couples TRBV18 to TRBJ2-1; a weak D match, TRBD2 (6 bases). There are 13 residues in the CDR3. Trimming took off 2 bases at V and 10 bases at J, with 12 bases between the two ends. Germline lookup yields CDR1 KGHSH and CDR2 LQKENI. In nucleotides, the CDR3 is TGTGCCAGCTCACCATACAGCGGGTGGGAGCAGTTCTTC. Amino acids: CASSPYSGWEQFF.

This clone was seen only once. The V gene is TRBV10-3, the J gene TRBJ1-2, with D possibly matching TRBD1 (6 bases). The germline V gene encodes CDR1 ENHRY and CDR2 SYGVKD. Trimming removed 7 bases at V and 4 bases at J, with 13 bases between. The CDR3 is 13 amino acids. The CDR3 loop is CAITRDTSYGYTF. CDR3 coding DNA: TGTGCCATCACCCGGGACACGTCCTATGGCTACACCTTC.

J is TRBJ1-2 and V is TRBV30; 8 bases match TRBD1. J gave up 1 base and V 8 bases, and 6 bases lay outside the gene matches. Germline-derived CDR1 and CDR2 are GTSNPN and SVGIG (reference sequence). This CDR3 spans 13 amino acids. This CDR3 is CARRDRNNYGYTF. Written as DNA, the CDR3 is TGTGCCCGGCGGGACAGGAATAACTATGGCTACACCTTC.

The J gene is TRBJ1-5, the V gene TRBV19; 11 bases fit TRBD1. The V and J ends lost 5 bases and 7 bases, in that order; junction bases with no gene match: 7. CDR1 is LNHDA and CDR2 is SQIVND in the germline V gene (reference sequence). The CDR3 has 15 residues. The CDR3 sequence: CASSGGQGVQQPQHF. In DNA, the CDR3 is TGTGCCAGTAGTGGGGGACAGGGGGTACAGCAGCCCCAGCATTTT.

V gene TRBV21-1 combines with J gene TRBJ2-7; the listed D gene, TRBD2, was not tested against the DNA. TRBV21-1 is a pseudogene segment. This CDR3 region has 15 residues. CDR3 nucleotide sequence: TGTGCCAGCAGCAATGGGGGACGGGAGTCCTCCGAGCAGTACTTC. Amino acid sequence: CASSNGGRESSEQYF.

This clone showed up just once. The chain uses TRBV11-2 and TRBJ1-3; unclear D gene. Trimming pared 6 bases from V and 4 bases from J, leaving 13 bases between. Germline V gene data show CDR1 as SGHAT and CDR2 as FQNNGV. This CDR3 contains 14 residues. The CDR3 bases are TGTGCCAGCAGGTCCGGGGATTCCGGAAACACCATATATTTT. Amino acids: CASRSGDSGNTIYF.

The J gene is TRBJ2-1, the V gene TRBV6-2 or TRBV6-3; the D is unclear. V was shortened by 6 bases and J by 8 bases, with 20 bases between the two germline ends. CDR1 and CDR2 from the germline V gene are MNHEY and SVGEGT. The CDR3 sequence is 15 residues long. The CDR3 region has the DNA TGTGCCAGCAGCCGAATTCTAGGAGTGAGCGATGAGCAGTTCTTC. Protein: CASSRILGVSDEQFF.

Points on this clone: Other nucleotide sequences in the sample specify the same CDR3. The chain has TRBV5-1 and TRBJ2-1, with 11 bases aligning to TRBD2. Trimming cost V 1 base and J 0 bases; bases outside gene matches: 0. The germline gives CDR1 SGHRS, CDR2 YFSETQ. CDR3 length equals 16 residues. CDR3 in amino acids: CASSLTSGSSYNEQFF. CDR3 coding DNA: TGCGCCAGCAGCTTGACTAGCGGGAGCTCCTACAATGAGCAGTTCTTC. The whole variable domain, filled in from reference TRBV5-1 and TRBJ2-1, reads KAGVTQTPRYLIKTRGQQVTLSCSPISGHRSVSWYQQTPGQGLQFLFEYFSETQRNKGNFPGRFSGRQFSNSRSEMNVSTLELGDSALYLCASSLTSGSSYNEQFFGPGTRLTVL.

The chain joins TRBV3-1 (or the pseudogene TRBV3-2) to TRBJ2-7; 11 bases agree with TRBD1. The CDR3 contains 16 residues. The V gene's germline CDR1 is LGHDT and CDR2 YNNKEL (reference sequence). The J segment lost 2 bases and the V segment lost 1 base, leaving 4 bases of the junction unmatched. CDR3 amino acids: CASSQGPGQGAYEQYF. The DNA of the CDR3 is TGTGCCAGCAGCCAAGGGCCGGGACAGGGGGCCTACGAGCAGTACTTC.

The rearrangement links TRBV7-2 to TRBJ2-5, with D maybe TRBD2 (5 bases). The CDR3 has 13 amino acids. Germline V CDR1 and CDR2: SGHTA, FQGNSA. Trimming pared 3 bases from V and 4 bases from J, leaving 9 bases between. The CDR3 reads CASSFGVSETQYF. DNA for the CDR3: TGTGCCAGCAGCTTCGGGGTATCAGAGACCCAGTACTTC.

The chain recombines TRBV12-5 with TRBJ2-3; a weak D match, TRBD2 (6 bases). The CDR3 runs 16 residues. The V gene lost 5 bases and the J gene lost 0 bases, with 15 bases spanning the gap. Germline CDR1 is LGHNT and CDR2 is FRNRAP. As DNA, the CDR3 is TGTGCTAGTGGTCCCGGCCTGGGGGGTAGCACAGATACGCAGTATTTT. It is translated as CASGPGLGGSTDTQYF.

The rearrangement links TRBV6-6 to TRBJ1-1; D unresolved. With 8 bases removed from V and 5 bases from J, the gap between germline ends came to 12 bases. The CDR3 is 12 amino acids. CDR1 and CDR2 from the germline V gene are MNHNY and SVGAGI (reference sequence). CDR3 in amino acids: CASWKTRTEAFF. The CDR3 nucleotides read TGTGCCAGCTGGAAAACGAGGACTGAAGCTTTCTTT.

This clone was seen once. The chain joins TRBV6-5 to TRBJ1-3, with TRBD1 identical over 10 bases. The germline V gene has CDR1 MNHEY and CDR2 SVGAGI. The CDR3 length is 16 residues. The junction had 4 bases not matched to a gene; V was cut back by 3 bases and J by 2 bases. This CDR3 reads CASSYSGTGAGNTIYF. DNA of the CDR3: TGTGCCAGCAGTTATAGCGGGACAGGGGCTGGAAACACCATATATTTT.